Detailed here is one T cell receptor (beta chain). Donor samples were obtained from healthy Caucasian individuals from Russia, aged about 6 to 95. This sample was taken from a study of blood T cells in healthy people across ages. A second PCR, run for roughly 7 to 11 cycles, used a sample-barcoded 5' primer plus a J-beta primer mix. TCRdb itself ran the 5' RACE reads through MiXCR, one entry per CDR3 protein. The table shows 1.5 million to 2 million distinct CDR3 sequences, with more than 35% occurring only once. This CDR3 is built from 13 residues. V shed 3 bases and J shed 2 bases, with 6 bases lying between them. The V gene's germline CDR1 is SEHNR and CDR2 FQNEAQ (reference sequence).

The chain joins TRBV7-9 to TRBJ2-3; D unclear. Input material: blood. This TCR was recovered from a human donor in good health. CDR3 coding DNA: TGTGCCAGCAGCTTCCCCATCACAGATACGCAGTATTTT. Translated, it gives CASSFPITDTQYF.